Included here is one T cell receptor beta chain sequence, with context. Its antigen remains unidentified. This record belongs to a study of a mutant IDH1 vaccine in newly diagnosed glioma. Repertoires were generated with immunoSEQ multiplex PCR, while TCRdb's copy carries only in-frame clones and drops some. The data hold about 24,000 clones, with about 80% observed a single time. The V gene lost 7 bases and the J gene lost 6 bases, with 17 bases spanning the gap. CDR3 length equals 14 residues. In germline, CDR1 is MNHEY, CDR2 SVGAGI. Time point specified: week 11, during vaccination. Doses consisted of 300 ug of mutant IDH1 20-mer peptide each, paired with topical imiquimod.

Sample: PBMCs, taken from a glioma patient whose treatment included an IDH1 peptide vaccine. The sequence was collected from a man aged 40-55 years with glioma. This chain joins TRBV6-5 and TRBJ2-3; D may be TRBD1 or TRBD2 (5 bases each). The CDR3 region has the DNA TGTGCCAGCAAGGGGCGGGTCCCGGGGGATACGCAGTATTTT. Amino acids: CASKGRVPGDTQYF.